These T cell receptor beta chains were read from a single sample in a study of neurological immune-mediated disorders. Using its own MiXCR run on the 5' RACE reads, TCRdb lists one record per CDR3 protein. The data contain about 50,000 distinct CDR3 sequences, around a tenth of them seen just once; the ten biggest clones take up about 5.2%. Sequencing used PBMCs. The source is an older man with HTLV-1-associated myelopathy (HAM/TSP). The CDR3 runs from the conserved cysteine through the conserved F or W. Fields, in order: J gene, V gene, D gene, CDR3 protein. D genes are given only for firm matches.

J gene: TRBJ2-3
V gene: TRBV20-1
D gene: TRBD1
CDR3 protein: CSAEKTGQAQYF

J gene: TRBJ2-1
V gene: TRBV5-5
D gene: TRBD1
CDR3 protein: CASSEHTGVRSNEQFF

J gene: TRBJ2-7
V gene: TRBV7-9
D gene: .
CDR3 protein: CVSSHRVTSSYEQYF

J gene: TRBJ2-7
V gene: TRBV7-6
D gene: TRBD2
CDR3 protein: CASSLGSLAGAYEQYF

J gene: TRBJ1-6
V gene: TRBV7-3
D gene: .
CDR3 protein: CASSLRGMGSPLHF

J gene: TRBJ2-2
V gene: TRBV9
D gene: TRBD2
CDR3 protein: CASSATSEPRTGELFF

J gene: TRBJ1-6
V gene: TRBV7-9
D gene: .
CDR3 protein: CASSWEMYNSPLHF

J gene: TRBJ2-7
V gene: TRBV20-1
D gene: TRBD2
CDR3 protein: CSAGGGRANEQYF

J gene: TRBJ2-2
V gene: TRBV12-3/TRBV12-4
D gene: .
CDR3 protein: CASSFRAGTGELFF

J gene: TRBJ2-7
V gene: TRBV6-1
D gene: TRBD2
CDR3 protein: CASSERLAGEKEQYF

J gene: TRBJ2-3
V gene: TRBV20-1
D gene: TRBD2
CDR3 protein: CSARDGLAGSRGTQYF

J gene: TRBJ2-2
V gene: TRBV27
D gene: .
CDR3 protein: CASSFGVGELFF

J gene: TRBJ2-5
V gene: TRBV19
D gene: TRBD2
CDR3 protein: CASSPGYGGSATQYF

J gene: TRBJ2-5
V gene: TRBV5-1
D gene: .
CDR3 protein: CASSPRTSGTQYF

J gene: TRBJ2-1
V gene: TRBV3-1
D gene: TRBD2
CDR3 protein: CASSSVAGPYNEQFF

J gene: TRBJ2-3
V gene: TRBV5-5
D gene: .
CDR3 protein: CASSSQVFSTDTQYF

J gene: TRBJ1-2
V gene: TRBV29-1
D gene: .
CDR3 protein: CSVVRGDYGYTF

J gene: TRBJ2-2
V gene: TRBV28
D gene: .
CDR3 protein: CASSGRAAGELFF

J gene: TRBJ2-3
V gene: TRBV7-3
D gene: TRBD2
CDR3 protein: CASSPGGSGDTQYF

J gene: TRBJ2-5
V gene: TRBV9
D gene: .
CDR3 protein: CASSGTGMKETQYF

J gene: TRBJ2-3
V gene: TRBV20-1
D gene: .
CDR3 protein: CSAPVNAGRSGRTDTQYF

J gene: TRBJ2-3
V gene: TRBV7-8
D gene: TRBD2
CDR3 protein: CASSLRLAPFTDTQYF

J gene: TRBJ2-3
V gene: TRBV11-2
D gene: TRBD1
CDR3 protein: CASSLEAGGGYTQYF

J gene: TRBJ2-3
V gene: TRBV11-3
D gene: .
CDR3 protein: CASSSTNSDTQYF

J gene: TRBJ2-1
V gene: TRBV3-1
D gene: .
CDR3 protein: CASSRYAEQFF

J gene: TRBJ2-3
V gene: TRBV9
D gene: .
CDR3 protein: CASSVSVQFTDTQYF

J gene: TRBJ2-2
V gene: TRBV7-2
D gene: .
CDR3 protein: CASSSLKINTGELFF

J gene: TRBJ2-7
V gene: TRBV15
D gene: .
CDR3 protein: CATSSAPSGDEQYF

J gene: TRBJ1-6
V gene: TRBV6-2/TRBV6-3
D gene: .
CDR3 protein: CASRRTVSPLHF

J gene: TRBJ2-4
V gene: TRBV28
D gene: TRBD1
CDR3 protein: CASSLLTGGLAKNIQYF

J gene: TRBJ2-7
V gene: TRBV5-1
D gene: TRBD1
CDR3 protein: CASSRTGTGSHEQYF

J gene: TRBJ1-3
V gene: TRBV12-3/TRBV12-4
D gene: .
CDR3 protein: CASSFGRSGNTIYF

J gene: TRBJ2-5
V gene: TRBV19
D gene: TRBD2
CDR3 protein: CASRDLAGVQTQYF

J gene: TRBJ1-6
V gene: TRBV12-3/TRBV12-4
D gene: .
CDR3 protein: CASSPYQGGFGSPLHF

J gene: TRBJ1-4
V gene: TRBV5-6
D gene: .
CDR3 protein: CASSQTATNEKLFF

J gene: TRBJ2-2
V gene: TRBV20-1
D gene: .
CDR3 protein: CSARNSGRGGELFF

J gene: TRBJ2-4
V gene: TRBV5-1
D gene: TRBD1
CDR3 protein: CASSLEGQGGLAKNIQYF

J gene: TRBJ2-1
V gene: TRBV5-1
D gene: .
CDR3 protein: CASSLTPLANNEQFF

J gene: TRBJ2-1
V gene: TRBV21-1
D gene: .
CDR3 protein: CASSNRSPSPELSSYNEQFF

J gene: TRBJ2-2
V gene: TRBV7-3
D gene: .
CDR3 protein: CASSLYGSYTGELFF